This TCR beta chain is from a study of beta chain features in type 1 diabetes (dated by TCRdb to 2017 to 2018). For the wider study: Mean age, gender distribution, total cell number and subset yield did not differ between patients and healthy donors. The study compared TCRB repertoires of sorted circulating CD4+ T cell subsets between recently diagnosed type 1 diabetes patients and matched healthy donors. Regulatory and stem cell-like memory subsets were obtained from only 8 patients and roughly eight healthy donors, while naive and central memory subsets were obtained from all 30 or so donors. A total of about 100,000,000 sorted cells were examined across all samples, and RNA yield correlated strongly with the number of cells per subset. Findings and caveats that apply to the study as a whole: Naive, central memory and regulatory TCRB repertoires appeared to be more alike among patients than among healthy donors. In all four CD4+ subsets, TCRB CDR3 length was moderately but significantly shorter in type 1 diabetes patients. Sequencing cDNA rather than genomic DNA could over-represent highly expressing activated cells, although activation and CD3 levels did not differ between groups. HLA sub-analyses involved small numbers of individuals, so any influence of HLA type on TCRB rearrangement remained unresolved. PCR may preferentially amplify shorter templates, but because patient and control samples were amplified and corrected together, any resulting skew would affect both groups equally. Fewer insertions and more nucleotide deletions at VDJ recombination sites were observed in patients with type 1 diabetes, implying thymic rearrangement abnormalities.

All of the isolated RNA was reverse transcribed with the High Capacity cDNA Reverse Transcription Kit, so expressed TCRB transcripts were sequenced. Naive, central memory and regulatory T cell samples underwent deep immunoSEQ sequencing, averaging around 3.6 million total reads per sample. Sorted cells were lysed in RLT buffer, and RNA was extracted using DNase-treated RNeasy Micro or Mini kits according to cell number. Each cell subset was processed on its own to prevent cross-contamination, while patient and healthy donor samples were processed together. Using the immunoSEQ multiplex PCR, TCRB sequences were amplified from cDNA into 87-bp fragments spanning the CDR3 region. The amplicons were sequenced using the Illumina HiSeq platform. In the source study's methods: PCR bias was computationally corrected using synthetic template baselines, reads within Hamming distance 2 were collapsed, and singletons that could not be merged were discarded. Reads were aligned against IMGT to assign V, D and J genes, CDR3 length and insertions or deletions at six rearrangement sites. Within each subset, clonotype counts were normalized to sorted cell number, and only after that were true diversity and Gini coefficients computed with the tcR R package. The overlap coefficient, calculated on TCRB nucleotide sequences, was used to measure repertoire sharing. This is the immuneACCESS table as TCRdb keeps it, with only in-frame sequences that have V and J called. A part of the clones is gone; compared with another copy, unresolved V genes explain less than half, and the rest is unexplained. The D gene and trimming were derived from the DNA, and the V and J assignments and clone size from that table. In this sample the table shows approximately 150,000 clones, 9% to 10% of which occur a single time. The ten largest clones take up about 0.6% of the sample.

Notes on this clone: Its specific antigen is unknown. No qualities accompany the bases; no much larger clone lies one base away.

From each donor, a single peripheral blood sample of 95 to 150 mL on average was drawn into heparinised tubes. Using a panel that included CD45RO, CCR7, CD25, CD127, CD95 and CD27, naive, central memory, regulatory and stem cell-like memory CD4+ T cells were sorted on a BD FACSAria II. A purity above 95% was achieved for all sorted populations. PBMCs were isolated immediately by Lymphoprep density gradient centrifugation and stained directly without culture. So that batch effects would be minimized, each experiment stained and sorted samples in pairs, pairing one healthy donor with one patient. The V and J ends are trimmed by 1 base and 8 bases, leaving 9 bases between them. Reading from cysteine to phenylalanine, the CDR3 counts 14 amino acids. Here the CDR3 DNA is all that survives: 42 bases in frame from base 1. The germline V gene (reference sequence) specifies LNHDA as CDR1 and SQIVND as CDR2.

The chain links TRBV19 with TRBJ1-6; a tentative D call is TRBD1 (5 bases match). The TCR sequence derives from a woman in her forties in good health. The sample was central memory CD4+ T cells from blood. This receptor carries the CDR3 CASSIARDYSPLHF. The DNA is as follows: TGTGCCAGTAGTATAGCCAGGGATTATTCACCCCTCCACTTT. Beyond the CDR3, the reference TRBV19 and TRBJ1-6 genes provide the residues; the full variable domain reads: DGGITQSPKYLFRKEGQNVTLSCEQNLNHDAMYWYRQDPGQGLRLIYYSQIVNDFQKGDIAEGYSVSREKKESFPLTVTSAQKNPTAFYLCASSIARDYSPLHFGNGTRLTVT.